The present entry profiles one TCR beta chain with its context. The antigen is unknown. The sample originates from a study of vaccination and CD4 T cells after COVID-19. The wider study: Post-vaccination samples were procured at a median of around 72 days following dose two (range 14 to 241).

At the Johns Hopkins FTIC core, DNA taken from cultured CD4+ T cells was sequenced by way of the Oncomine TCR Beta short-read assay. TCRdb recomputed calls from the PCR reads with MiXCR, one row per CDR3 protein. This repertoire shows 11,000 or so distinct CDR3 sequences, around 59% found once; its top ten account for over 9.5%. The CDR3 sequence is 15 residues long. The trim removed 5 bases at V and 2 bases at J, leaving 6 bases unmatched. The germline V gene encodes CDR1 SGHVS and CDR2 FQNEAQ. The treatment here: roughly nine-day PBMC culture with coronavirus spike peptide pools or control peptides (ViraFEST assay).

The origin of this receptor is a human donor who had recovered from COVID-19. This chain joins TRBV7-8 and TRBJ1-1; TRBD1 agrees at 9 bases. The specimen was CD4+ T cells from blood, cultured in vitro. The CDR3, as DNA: TGTGCCAGCAGCGGCACGACAGGGGGAAACACTGAAGCTTTCTTT. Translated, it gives CASSGTTGGNTEAFF.